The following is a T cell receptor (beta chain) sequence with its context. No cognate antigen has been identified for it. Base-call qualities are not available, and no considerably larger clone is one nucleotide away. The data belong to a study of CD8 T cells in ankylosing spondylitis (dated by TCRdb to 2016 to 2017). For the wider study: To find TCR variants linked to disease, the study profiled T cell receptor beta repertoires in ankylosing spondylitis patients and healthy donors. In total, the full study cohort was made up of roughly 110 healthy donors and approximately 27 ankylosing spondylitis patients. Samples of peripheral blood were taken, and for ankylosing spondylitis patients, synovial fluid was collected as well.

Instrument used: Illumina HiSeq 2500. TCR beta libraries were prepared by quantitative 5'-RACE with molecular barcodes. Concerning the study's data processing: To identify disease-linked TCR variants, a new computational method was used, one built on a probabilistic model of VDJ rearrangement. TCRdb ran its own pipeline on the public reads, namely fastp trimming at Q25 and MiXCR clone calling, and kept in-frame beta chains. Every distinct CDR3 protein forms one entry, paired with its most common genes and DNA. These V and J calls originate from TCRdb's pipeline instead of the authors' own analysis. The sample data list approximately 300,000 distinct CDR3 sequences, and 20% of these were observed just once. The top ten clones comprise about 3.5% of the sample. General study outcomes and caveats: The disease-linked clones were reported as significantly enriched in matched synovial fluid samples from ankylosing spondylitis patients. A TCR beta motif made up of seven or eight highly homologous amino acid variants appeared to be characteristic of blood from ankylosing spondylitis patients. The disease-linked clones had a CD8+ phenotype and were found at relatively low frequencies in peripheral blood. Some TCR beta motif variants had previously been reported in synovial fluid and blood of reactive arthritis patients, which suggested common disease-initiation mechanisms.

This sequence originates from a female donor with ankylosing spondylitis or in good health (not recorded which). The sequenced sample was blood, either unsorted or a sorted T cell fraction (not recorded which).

The CDR3 reads CASSSTSLAAIRDEQFF. The sequenced DNA: TGTGCCAGCAGTTCAACGAGTCTAGCGGCGATCAGGGATGAGCAGTTCTTC. The rearrangement combines TRBV28 with TRBJ2-1, with 7 junctional bases fitting TRBD2. Counted from cysteine to phenylalanine, this CDR3 has 17 amino acids. Solely the CDR3 DNA is kept, with 51 bases framed from the first base. CDR1 MDHEN and CDR2 SYDVKM were looked up in the germline V gene. From V the trimming removes 4 bases and from J it removes 8 bases, while the gene matches leave 17 bases of the junction unaccounted for.